This T cell receptor (beta chain) was captured by sequencing in a study of tumor and adjacent non-tumor tissue in lung cancer. Study-wide points: Compared with tumor, normal lung showed significantly lower TCR diversity.

RNA was extracted from bulk tissue without any cell sorting. A modified ARM-PCR protocol with three rounds of nested PCR amplified TCRbeta. TCRdb reprocessed the multiplex PCR reads via MiXCR and lists one record per CDR3 protein. This sample has under 150,000 distinct CDR3 sequences, with approximately 66% found just once. This clonotype was seen at least ten times. No antigen is known for it. Sample: lung tumor tissue. This receptor was obtained from a young man with non-small cell lung cancer.

The CDR3 region is CSASTGTAEQYF. DNA of the CDR3: TGCAGTGCTAGCACCGGGACAGCCGAGCAGTACTTC. The gene calls are TRBV20-1 and TRBJ2-7; the match to TRBD1 covers 7 bases. Losses at the gene ends were 3 bases for V and 6 bases for J; bases not matched to a gene: 5. Germline V gives CDR1 DFQATT, CDR2 SNEGSKA (reference sequence). The CDR3 runs to 12 residues.